This T cell receptor (beta chain) was captured by sequencing in a study of cytomegalovirus exposure and HLA in healthy donors. Study overall: Some 85 million unique TCRs from HLA-typed donors were held in an early data release. Study-level points and caveats: CMV serostatus was the only immune exposure information that was available. A later look showed TCR association rates differing by HLA locus, highest for DRB1 and lowest for HLA-C.

PCR used 60 Vbeta primers and 13 Jbeta primers. The assay was immunoSEQ multiplex PCR, and TCRdb's table has in-frame clones only and misses some. In the table there are some 150,000 clones, approximately 79% of which are singletons. CDR3 length equals 16 residues. V lost 5 bases and J lost 8; bases outside the gene matches: 17. Per the germline V gene, CDR1 is SGHTA and CDR2 is FQGTGA. This clone has only a few counts. What it binds is not known. The clonotype was recovered from a middle-aged man in good health and CMV-seronegative. Sequences were obtained from PBMCs. The chain uses TRBV7-3 and TRBJ1-2, with 7 bases aligning to TRBD1. CDR3: CASSQRQGFPLEGYTF. CDR3 DNA sequence: TGTGCCAGCAGCCAACGACAGGGTTTCCCTCTAGAGGGCTACACCTTC.